Following are 27 T cell receptor beta chains from one sample sequenced in a study of T-cell memory formation after mild COVID-19. TCRdb reanalysed the 5' RACE reads using MiXCR and keeps one entry per CDR3 protein. The sample lists approximately 340,000 distinct CDR3 sequences, around a sixth seen once, with around 20% in the top ten. Material for sequencing was PBMCs or a T cell subset sorted from them (not recorded which). The source is a man aged 18 to 35 who had mild COVID-19 (a few samples of this study predate the infection). Cell type and time point are not known.

The J gene is TRBJ2-1, the V gene TRBV7-9; the D gene is possibly TRBD1 (5 bases). The CDR3 extends over 12 amino acids. The germline gives CDR1 SEHNR, CDR2 FQNEAQ (reference sequence). The V gene lost 5 bases and the J gene lost 10 bases, with 12 bases spanning the gap. Here the CDR3 DNA reads TGTGCCAGCAGCGCAGAAGGGGAAGAGCAGTTCTTC. Translation: CASSAEGEEQFF.

Points on this clonotype: The junction and the germline gene differ at one end; a read error may be behind it. The chain combines TRBV6-1 with TRBJ1-1, with a weak D call TRBD1 (6 bases). Germline V gives CDR1 MNHNS, CDR2 SASEGT. CDR3 length: 15 residues. The CDR3: CASSEELGGRTEAFF. The CDR3 nucleotides are TGTGCCAGCAGCGAAGAATTAGGGGGTCGGACTGAAGCTTTCTTT.

This clonotype was picked up a small number of times. This chain connects TRBV12-3 or TRBV12-4 to TRBJ1-3; D is possibly TRBD1 (6 bases). The V end lost 3 bases, the J end lost 3 bases, and 12 bases lay between the germline ends. CDR3 length: 15 amino acids. The CDR3: CASSFLQGSGNTIYF. The CDR3 DNA follows: TGTGCCAGCAGTTTTTTGCAGGGGAGTGGAAACACCATATATTTT.

This clonotype was seen ten or more times. The chain uses TRBV5-1 and TRBJ1-4, with D possibly being TRBD1 (5 bases). This CDR3 region has 14 residues. Germline CDR1 is SGHRS and CDR2 is YFSETQ. Trimming took off 7 bases at V and 3 bases at J, with 13 bases between the two ends. The CDR3 bases are TGCGCCAGCGGGAGGGACGGACCTAATGAAAAACTGTTTTTT. Translating it yields CASGRDGPNEKLFF. Supplemented by reference TRBV5-1 and TRBJ1-4, the full variable domain reads KAGVTQTPRYLIKTRGQQVTLSCSPISGHRSVSWYQQTPGQGLQFLFEYFSETQRNKGNFPGRFSGRQFSNSRSEMNVSTLELGDSALYLCASGRDGPNEKLFFGSGTQLSVL.

The table lists this clonotype with a few counts. This chain joins TRBV10-1 and TRBJ2-1; the D gene could be TRBD1 or TRBD2 (5 bases each). The CDR3 sequence is 12 residues long. In germline, CDR1 is WNHNN, CDR2 SYGVQD (reference sequence). Deletions cut 4 bases from V and 9 bases from J, with 10 bases between. Written as DNA, the CDR3 is TGCGCCAGCAGTGTAGGTGGGGGTGAGCAGTTCTTC. Translated, it gives CASSVGGGEQFF.

The genes are TRBV12-3 or TRBV12-4 and TRBJ2-7, with 8 bases matching TRBD1. J gave up 1 base and V 6 bases, and 5 bases lay outside the gene matches. The CDR3 has 14 amino acids. In nucleotides, the CDR3 is TGTGCCAGCAGCGGACAGGGACAATCCTACGAGCAGTACTTC. It encodes CASSGQGQSYEQYF.

This clonotype was found many times. The chain couples TRBV5-1 to TRBJ2-3, with D hard to call. Per the germline V gene, CDR1 is SGHRS and CDR2 is YFSETQ. V shed 0 bases and J shed 2 bases, with 10 bases lying between them. The CDR3 contains 15 residues. In DNA, the CDR3 is TGCGCCAGCAGCTTGGAATCCAGGCCCACAGATACGCAGTATTTT. This encodes CASSLESRPTDTQYF.

This clonotype has ten or more counts. The V and J genes are TRBV5-1 and TRBJ2-1, with 8 bases that match TRBD2. This CDR3 is 17 amino acids long. CDR1 SGHRS and CDR2 YFSETQ come from the germline V gene. V lost 0 bases to trimming and J lost 2 bases; unmatched junction nucleotides: 7. The CDR3 region is CASSLDLSGVTYNEQFF. The CDR3 region has the DNA TGCGCCAGCAGCTTGGATCTTAGCGGGGTCACCTACAATGAGCAGTTCTTC.

Regarding this clonotype: A junction end diverges from the germline sequence, so it may reflect a read error. The chain uses TRBV29-1 and TRBJ1-2; maybe TRBD1 (6 bases). CDR1 is SQVTM, CDR2 ANQGSEA, per germline. CDR3 length: 12 residues. CDR3 sequence reads: CSAEDRSYGYTF. DNA for the CDR3: TGCAGCGCTGAAGACAGGAGCTATGGCTACACCTTC.

The chain is built from TRBV2 and TRBJ1-1; D not resolved. The length of the CDR3 is 17 residues. Trimming took 6 bases from V and 2 from J, leaving 22 bases between them. Per the germline V gene, CDR1 is SNHLY and CDR2 is FYNNEI. CDR3 in amino acids: CASSDPTVSVLNTEAFF. CDR3 DNA: TGTGCCAGCAGCGACCCGACCGTTTCGGTCCTCAACACTGAAGCTTTCTTT.

This clonotype was counted between two and nine times. The chain recombines TRBV28 with TRBJ2-6; a possible D gene is TRBD1 (5 bases). This CDR3 contains 15 residues. Germline V gene sequence: CDR1 MDHEN, CDR2 SYDVKM. The V end lost 2 bases, the J end lost 2 bases, and 7 bases lay between the germline ends. The CDR3 reads CASSLIGAGANVLTF. CDR3 bases: TGTGCCAGCAGTTTAATAGGGGCTGGGGCCAACGTCCTGACTTTC.

V and J are TRBV27 and TRBJ2-7, with a weak D call TRBD2 (6 bases). This CDR3 contains 13 residues. The V gene's germline CDR1 is MNHEY and CDR2 SMNVEV (reference sequence). Deletions cut 5 bases from V and 0 bases from J, with 8 bases between. CDR3 residues: CASSMGGSYEQYV. For the CDR3, the DNA is TGTGCCAGCAGTATGGGGGGCTCCTACGAGCAGTACGTC.

The genes are TRBV12-3 or TRBV12-4 and TRBJ2-5; perhaps TRBD1 as D (6 bases). The CDR3 contains 14 residues. With 1 base removed from V and 2 bases from J, the gap between germline ends came to 8 bases. In nucleotides, the CDR3 is TGTGCCAGCAGTTTAGGGACAGCACAAGAGACCCAGTACTTC. Residues: CASSLGTAQETQYF.

CDR3 residues: CASSFFRQGRDNEQFF. CDR3 bases: TGTGCCAGCAGCTTCTTTAGGCAGGGGCGCGACAATGAGCAGTTCTTC. This chain uses TRBV5-5 with TRBJ2-1; tentative D call: TRBD1 (6 bases). V was pared by 2 bases and J by 5 bases, with 17 bases between. The germline V gene encodes CDR1 SGHKS and CDR2 YYEKEE (reference sequence). The CDR3 is made up of 16 amino acids.

This chain joins TRBV7-6 and TRBJ2-5; possible D gene TRBD2, 5 bases. Germline V gene lookup returns CDR1 SGHVS and CDR2 FNYEAQ. V was trimmed by 4 bases and J by 1 base, leaving 16 bases between them. CDR3 size: 16 residues. The CDR3 here is CASSSRYGETQETQYF. In nucleotides, the CDR3 is TGTGCCAGCAGCTCCCGGTACGGGGAAACCCAAGAGACCCAGTACTTC.

This clonotype was observed many times. V gene TRBV3-1 combines with J gene TRBJ1-6; no definite D call. The CDR3 loop spans 16 amino acids. Germline CDR1 is LGHDT and CDR2 is YNNKEL (reference sequence). The V and J ends lost 0 bases and 4 bases respectively, with 10 bases between them. The CDR3 DNA follows: TGTGCCAGCAGCCAAGAAGGTGGCACTTATAATTCACCCCTCCACTTT. It encodes CASSQEGGTYNSPLHF.

This clonotype came up a few times. One end of the junction varies from germline; a read error may be responsible. The gene calls are TRBV7-7 and TRBJ2-3; D not resolved. Germline-derived CDR1 and CDR2 are SSHAT and FNYEAQ (reference sequence). The CDR3 spans 16 residues. The CDR3 bases are TGTGCTAGCAGCTTAGGTAGACCGTCCGGTGGGGATACGCAGTATTTT. It specifies CASSLGRPSGGDTQYF.

The chain links TRBV6-6 to TRBJ2-7, with a possible D match to TRBD2 (5 bases). The CDR3 loop spans 13 amino acids. V lost 5 bases to trimming and J lost 3 bases, with 11 bases between them. Germline loops: CDR1 MNHNY, CDR2 SVGAGI (reference sequence). CDR3 residues: CASSENGVYEQYV. CDR3 coding DNA: TGTGCCAGCAGTGAGAACGGGGTCTACGAGCAGTACGTC.

Only a few counts were recorded for this clonotype. V is TRBV28 and J is TRBJ2-6; D gene unclear. V shed 7 bases and J shed 1 base, with 11 bases lying between them. There are 15 residues in the CDR3. Germline CDR1 MDHEN, CDR2 SYDVKM. Here the CDR3 reads CASTNTESGANVLTF. In DNA, the CDR3 is TGTGCCAGCACCAACACCGAGTCTGGGGCCAACGTCCTGACTTTC.

A few counts support this clonotype. V and J are TRBV4-1 and TRBJ2-2; D possibly corresponds to TRBD1 (6 bases). There are 15 residues in the CDR3. Trimming removed 2 bases at V and 4 bases at J, with 11 bases between. Germline CDR1 and CDR2: MGHRA and YSYEKL. The CDR3 protein is CASSQLPTGTGELFF. The DNA for the CDR3 is TGCGCCAGCAGCCAATTGCCGACAGGCACCGGGGAGCTGTTTTTT.

This clonotype was detected a few times. The V and J genes are TRBV29-1 and TRBJ2-5; the D gene is possibly TRBD2 (6 bases). Trimming shortened V by 4 bases and J by 5 bases, and 11 bases separated the two germline ends. CDR3 length: 12 amino acids. CDR1 and CDR2 from the germline V gene are SQVTM and ANQGSEA. In nucleotides, the CDR3 is TGCAGCGTTGCCAGCGGGCCGGAGACCCAGTACTTC. Translating gives CSVASGPETQYF. Together with reference TRBV29-1 and TRBJ2-5, the CDR3 gives the full variable domain: SAVISQKPSRDICQRGTSLTIQCQVDSQVTMMFWYRQQPGQSLTLIATANQGSEATYESGFVIDKFPISRPNLTFSTLTVSNMSPEDSSIYLCSVASGPETQYFGPGTRLLVL.

In its sample, this clonotype was seen many times. The rearrangement joins TRBV14 to TRBJ2-1; 7 nucleotides match TRBD2. The CDR3 spans 12 residues. V was clipped by 11 bases and J by 4 bases; unmatched bases: 5. Germline V gene sequence: CDR1 SGHDN, CDR2 FVKESK. The CDR3: CASGGLYNEQFF. CDR3 bases: TGTGCCTCGGGGGGACTATACAATGAGCAGTTCTTC.

The chain employs TRBV4-1 and TRBJ1-1; D ambiguous. Germline CDR1 and CDR2: MGHRA and YSYEKL. With 0 bases removed from V and 5 bases from J, the gap between germline ends came to 10 bases. The CDR3 consists of 14 residues. The CDR3 DNA reads TGCGCCAGCAGCCAAGAAGGGAGTGGGACTGAAGCTTTCTTT. Its translation: CASSQEGSGTEAFF.

This clonotype was counted between two and nine times. The rearrangement links TRBV21-1 to TRBJ2-2; TRBD2 is taken as the D call from the table, unchecked against the DNA. TRBV21-1 is shown as a pseudogene. CDR3 length: 15 amino acids. CDR3 DNA sequence: TGTGCCAGTACTCCGCGGGGGGCCGGGACCGGGGAGCTGTTTTTT. It yields the protein CASTPRGAGTGELFF.

The gene calls are TRBV7-2 and TRBJ1-5, with no clear D. The CDR3 runs 13 residues. Trimming removed 1 base from V and 7 bases from J, with 8 bases in between. CDR1 SGHTA and CDR2 FQGNSA come from the germline V gene. CDR3 nucleotides: TGTGCCAGCAGCTTAGGTTTCCCCCAGCCCCAGCATTTT. Translation: CASSLGFPQPQHF.

CDR3 nucleotide sequence: TGTGCCAGCAGTGAAGTCGGCAGCCAGCATGATACGCAGTATTTT. This translates into CASSEVGSQHDTQYF. The chain couples TRBV6-1 to TRBJ2-3, with unresolved D. The germline CDR1 and CDR2 sequences are MNHNS and SASEGT. V lost 1 base, J lost 6 bases, and 14 bases lay in between. This CDR3 region has 15 residues.

The rearrangement joins TRBV9 to TRBJ1-4, with D tentatively TRBD1 (5 bases). There are 15 residues in the CDR3. Trimming cost V 6 bases and J 2 bases, with 14 bases left between them. Germline lookup yields CDR1 SGDLS and CDR2 YYNGEE. CDR3 bases: TGTGCCAGCAACGTCGCGGGGCAGACTAATGAAAAACTGTTTTTT. It is translated as CASNVAGQTNEKLFF. The entire variable domain, with the rest obtained from reference TRBV9 and TRBJ1-4, is as follows: DSGVTQTPKHLITATGQRVTLRCSPRSGDLSVYWYQQSLDQGLQFLIQYYNGEERAKGNILERFSAQQFPDLHSELNLSSLELGDSALYFCASNVAGQTNEKLFFGSGTQLSVL.